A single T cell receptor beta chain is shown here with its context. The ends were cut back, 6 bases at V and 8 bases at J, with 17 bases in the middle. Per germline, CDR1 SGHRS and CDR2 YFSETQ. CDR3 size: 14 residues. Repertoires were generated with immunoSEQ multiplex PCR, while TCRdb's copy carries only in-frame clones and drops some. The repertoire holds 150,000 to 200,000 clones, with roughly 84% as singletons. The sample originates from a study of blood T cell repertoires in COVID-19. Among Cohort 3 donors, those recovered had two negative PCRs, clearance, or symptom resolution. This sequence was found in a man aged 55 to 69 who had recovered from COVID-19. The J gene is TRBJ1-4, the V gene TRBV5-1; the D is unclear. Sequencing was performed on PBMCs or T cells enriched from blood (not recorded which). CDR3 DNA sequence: TGCGCCAGCACCCAGTCAGGCTCGCAAGAAAAACTGTTTTTT. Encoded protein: CASTQSGSQEKLFF.